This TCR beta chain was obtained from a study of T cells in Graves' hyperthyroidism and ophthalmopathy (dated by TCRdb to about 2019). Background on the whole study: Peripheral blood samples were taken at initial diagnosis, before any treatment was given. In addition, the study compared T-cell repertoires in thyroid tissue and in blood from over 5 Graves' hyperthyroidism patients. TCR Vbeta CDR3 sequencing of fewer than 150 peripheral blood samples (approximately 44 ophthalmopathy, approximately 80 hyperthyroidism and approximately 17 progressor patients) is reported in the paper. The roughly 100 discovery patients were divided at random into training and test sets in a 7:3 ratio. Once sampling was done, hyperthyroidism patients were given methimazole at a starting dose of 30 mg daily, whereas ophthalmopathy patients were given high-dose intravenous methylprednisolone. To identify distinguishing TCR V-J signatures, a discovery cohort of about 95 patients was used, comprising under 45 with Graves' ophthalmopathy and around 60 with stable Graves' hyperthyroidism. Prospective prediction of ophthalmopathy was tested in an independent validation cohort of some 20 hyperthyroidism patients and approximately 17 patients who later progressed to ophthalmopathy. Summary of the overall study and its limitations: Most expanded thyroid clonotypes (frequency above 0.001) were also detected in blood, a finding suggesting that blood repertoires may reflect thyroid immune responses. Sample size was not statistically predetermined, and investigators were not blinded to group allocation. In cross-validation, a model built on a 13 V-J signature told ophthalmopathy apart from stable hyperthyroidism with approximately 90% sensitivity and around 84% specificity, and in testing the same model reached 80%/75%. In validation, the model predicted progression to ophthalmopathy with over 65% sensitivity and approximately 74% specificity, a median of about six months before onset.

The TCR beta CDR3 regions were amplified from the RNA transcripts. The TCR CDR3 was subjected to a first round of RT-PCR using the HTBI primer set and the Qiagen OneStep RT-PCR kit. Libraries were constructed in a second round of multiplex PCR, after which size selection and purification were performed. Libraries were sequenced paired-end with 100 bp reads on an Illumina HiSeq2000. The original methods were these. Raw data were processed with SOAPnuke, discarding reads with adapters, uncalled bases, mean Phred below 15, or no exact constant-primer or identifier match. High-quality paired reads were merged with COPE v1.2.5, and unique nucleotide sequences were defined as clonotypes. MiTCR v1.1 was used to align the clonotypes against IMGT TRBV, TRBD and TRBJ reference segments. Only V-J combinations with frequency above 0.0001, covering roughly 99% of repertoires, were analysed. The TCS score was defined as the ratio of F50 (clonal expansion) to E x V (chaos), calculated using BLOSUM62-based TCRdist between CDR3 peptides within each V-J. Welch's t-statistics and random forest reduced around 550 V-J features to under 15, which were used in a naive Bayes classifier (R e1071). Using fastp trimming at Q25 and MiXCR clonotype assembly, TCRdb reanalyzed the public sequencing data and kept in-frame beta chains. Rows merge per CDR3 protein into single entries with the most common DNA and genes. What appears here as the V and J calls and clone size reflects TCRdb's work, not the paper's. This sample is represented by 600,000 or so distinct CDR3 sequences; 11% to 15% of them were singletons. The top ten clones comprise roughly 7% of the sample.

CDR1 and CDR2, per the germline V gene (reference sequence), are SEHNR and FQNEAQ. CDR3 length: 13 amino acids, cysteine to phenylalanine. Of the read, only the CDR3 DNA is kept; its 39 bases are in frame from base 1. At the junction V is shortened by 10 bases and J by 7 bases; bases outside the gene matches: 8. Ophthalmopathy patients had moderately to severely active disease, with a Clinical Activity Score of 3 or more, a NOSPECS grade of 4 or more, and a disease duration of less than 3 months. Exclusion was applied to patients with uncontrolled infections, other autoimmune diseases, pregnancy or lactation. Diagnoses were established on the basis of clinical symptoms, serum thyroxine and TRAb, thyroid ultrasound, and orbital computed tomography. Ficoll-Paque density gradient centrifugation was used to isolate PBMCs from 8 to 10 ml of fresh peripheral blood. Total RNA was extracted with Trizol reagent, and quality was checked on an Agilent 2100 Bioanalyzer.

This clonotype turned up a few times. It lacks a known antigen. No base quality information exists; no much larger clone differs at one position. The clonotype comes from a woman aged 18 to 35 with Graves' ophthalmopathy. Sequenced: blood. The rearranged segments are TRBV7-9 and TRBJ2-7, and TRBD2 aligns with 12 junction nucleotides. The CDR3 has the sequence CATRLAGVREQYF. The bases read TGTGCCACCCGACTAGCGGGAGTACGGGAGCAGTACTTC.